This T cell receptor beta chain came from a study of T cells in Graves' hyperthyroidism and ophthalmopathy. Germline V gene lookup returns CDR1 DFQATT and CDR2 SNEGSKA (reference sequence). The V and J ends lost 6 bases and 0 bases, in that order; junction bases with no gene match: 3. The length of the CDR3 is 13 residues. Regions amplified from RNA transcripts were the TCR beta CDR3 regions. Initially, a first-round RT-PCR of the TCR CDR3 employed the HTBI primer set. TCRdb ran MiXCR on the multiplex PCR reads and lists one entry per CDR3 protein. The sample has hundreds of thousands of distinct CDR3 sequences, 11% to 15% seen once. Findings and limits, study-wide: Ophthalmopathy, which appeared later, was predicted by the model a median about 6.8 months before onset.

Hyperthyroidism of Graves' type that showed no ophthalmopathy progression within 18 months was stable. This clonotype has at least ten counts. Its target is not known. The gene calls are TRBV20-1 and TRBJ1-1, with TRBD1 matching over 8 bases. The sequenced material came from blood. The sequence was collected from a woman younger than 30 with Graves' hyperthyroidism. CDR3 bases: TGCAGTGCAATGGACAGGGTGAACACTGAAGCTTTCTTT. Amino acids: CSAMDRVNTEAFF.